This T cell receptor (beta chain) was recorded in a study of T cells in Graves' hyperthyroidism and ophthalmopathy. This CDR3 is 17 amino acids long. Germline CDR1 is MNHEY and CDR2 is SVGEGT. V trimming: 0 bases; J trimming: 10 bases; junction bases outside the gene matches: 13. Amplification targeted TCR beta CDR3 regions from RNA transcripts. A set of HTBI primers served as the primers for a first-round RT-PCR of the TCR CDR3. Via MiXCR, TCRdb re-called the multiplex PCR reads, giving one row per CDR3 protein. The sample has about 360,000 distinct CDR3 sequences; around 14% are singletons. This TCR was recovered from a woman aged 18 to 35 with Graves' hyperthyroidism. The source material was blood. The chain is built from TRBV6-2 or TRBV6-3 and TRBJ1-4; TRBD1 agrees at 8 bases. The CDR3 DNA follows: TGTGCCAGCAGTTACTCGTTGGGACAGGCCTTGGAGGGAAAACTGTTTTTT. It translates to CASSYSLGQALEGKLFF.